The 11 T cell receptor beta chains given below trace back to one sample, sequenced in a study of blood T cells in healthy people across ages. A second PCR of 7 to 11 cycles used a sample-barcoded 5' primer and a J-beta primer mix. One entry per CDR3 protein, called by TCRdb with MiXCR from the 5' RACE reads. In the table there are roughly 1.9 million distinct CDR3 sequences, roughly two fifths of which are singletons. Sequenced: blood. Every receptor here comes from a human donor in good health.

The chain links TRBV10-3 to TRBJ2-1, with 9 bases identical to TRBD2. The CDR3 is 13 residues long. Per germline, CDR1 ENHRY and CDR2 SYGVKD. The trim removed 10 bases at V and 7 bases at J, leaving 8 bases unmatched. In DNA form, the CDR3 reads TGTGCCACCATAGCGGGGGCAGGAAATGAGCAGTTCTTC. Protein sequence: CATIAGAGNEQFF.

The chain links TRBV4-1 to TRBJ2-5, with 9 bases identical to TRBD2. V shed 0 bases, J shed 5 bases, and the junction held 10 bases outside the gene matches. Germline values: CDR1 MGHRA, CDR2 YSYEKL. CDR3 length: 17 residues. CDR3 amino acids: CASSQDQGGGAVETQYF. CDR3 nucleotides: TGCGCCAGCAGCCAAGATCAGGGCGGGGGGGCCGTTGAGACCCAGTACTTC.

The chain recombines TRBV10-3 with TRBJ2-3, with TRBD2 matching over 13 bases. The CDR3 loop spans 15 amino acids. Losses at the gene ends were 10 bases for V and 2 bases for J; bases not matched to a gene: 6. Per germline, CDR1 ENHRY and CDR2 SYGVKD. As DNA, the CDR3 is TGTGCCACCTGGACTAGCGGGGGAGACACAGATACGCAGTATTTT. This gives the protein CATWTSGGDTDTQYF.

V and J are TRBV29-1 and TRBJ2-1; D is unclear. This CDR3 contains 14 residues. The germline V gene has CDR1 SQVTM and CDR2 ANQGSEA. V was clipped by 4 bases and J by 4 bases, with 14 bases between them. CDR3 sequence reads: CSVALLAEYNEQFF. The CDR3 region has the DNA TGCAGCGTTGCCCTCTTAGCAGAGTACAATGAGCAGTTCTTC.

In this sample, this clonotype turned up a few times. The CDR3 DNA follows: TGTGCCAGCAGCACGCAATATAGCGGGGACGGGAGCGAGCAGTACTTC. This translates into CASSTQYSGDGSEQYF. The chain combines TRBV11-2 with TRBJ2-7, with 8 bases lining up with TRBD2. This CDR3 region has 16 residues. In germline, CDR1 is SGHAT, CDR2 FQNNGV. V shed 5 bases and J 6 bases; nucleotides not matched to a gene: 15.

This chain joins TRBV7-3 and TRBJ2-1; no definite D call. Germline CDR1 is SGHTA and CDR2 is FQGTGA. This CDR3 is 14 amino acids long. V lost 1 base, J lost 6 bases, and 10 bases lay in between. Here the CDR3 reads CASSLMGNSNEQFF. The CDR3 bases are TGTGCCAGCAGCTTAATGGGGAATTCCAATGAGCAGTTCTTC.

The chain uses TRBV14 and TRBJ2-1, with D tentatively TRBD1 or TRBD2 (7 bases each). The CDR3 loop spans 15 amino acids. Per the germline V gene, CDR1 is SGHDN and CDR2 is FVKESK. V dropped 3 bases and J dropped 9 bases, with 18 bases sitting between them. In DNA form, the CDR3 reads TGTGCCAGCAGCCAGCCCAGGGGGGGCGAACCTGAGCAGTTCTTC. Its translation: CASSQPRGGEPEQFF.

Comments on this clonotype: No conserved phenylalanine or tryptophan ends this CDR3, so it is likely a read error. The V and J genes are TRBV7-2 and TRBJ2-3; D is unclear. The CDR3 sequence is 13 residues long. With 3 bases removed from V and 1 base from J, the gap between germline ends came to 5 bases. Germline V gene data show CDR1 as SGHTA and CDR2 as FQGNSA. The CDR3 DNA sequence: TGTGCCAGCAGCTTTGGCGGCACAGATACGCAGTATTGT. Encoded protein: CASSFGGTDTQYC.

This clonotype has only a few counts. V is TRBV4-1 and J is TRBJ2-7, with a tentative D call TRBD2 (5 bases). With 0 bases removed from V and 1 base from J, the gap between germline ends came to 16 bases. The CDR3 totals 17 residues. Germline V gene sequence: CDR1 MGHRA, CDR2 YSYEKL. The CDR3 nucleotides are TGCGCCAGCAGCCAAGATTCGATGGGAGAGGTTTCCTACGAGCAGTACTTC. Protein sequence: CASSQDSMGEVSYEQYF.

With regard to this clonotype: A read error is possible here, since a much larger clone lies one base away. The CDR3 DNA follows: TGCAGCGGTTACAGGGAAGAGACCCAGTTCTTC. Protein sequence: CSGYREETQFF. The chain uses TRBV29-1 and TRBJ2-1; perhaps TRBD1 as D (6 bases). This CDR3 is 11 amino acids long. V was shortened by 7 bases and J by 13 bases, with 17 bases between the two germline ends. Germline CDR1 and CDR2: SQVTM and ANQGSEA.

As for this clonotype: A much larger clone is a single base away; this may be a read error. The DNA of the CDR3 is TGCAGCGTTACAGGGTCGCACGAGCAGTTCTTC. Its translation is CSVTGSHEQFF. The rearrangement uses TRBV29-1 and TRBJ2-1, with D tentatively TRBD1 (6 bases). The CDR3 sequence is 11 residues long. V dropped 5 bases and J dropped 10 bases, with 12 bases sitting between them. Germline lookup yields CDR1 SQVTM and CDR2 ANQGSEA.